The clone carrying this T cell receptor (beta chain) has ten or more counts. Its matching antigen is unknown. This CDR3 has 19 amino acids. Trimming took 2 bases from V and 0 from J, leaving 18 bases between them. In germline, CDR1 is SGHRS, CDR2 YFSETQ. TCRdb reanalysed the 5' RACE reads using MiXCR and keeps one entry per CDR3 protein. Of more than 75,000 distinct CDR3 sequences listed, around 10% are singletons. The data are from a study of neurological immune-mediated disorders. Study results and caveats: The greatest degree of TCR clonal expansion was observed in HTLV-1-associated myelopathy, with the lowest in multiple sclerosis, below that of healthy controls.

Sequences were obtained from PBMCs. This chain uses TRBV5-1 with TRBJ2-6; D gene uncertain. This clonotype was obtained from a man aged 35 to 55 in good health. The CDR3 sequence is CASSFGVERLFSGANVLTF. DNA for the CDR3: TGCGCCAGCAGCTTTGGAGTGGAGCGACTGTTCTCTGGGGCCAACGTCCTGACTTTC.